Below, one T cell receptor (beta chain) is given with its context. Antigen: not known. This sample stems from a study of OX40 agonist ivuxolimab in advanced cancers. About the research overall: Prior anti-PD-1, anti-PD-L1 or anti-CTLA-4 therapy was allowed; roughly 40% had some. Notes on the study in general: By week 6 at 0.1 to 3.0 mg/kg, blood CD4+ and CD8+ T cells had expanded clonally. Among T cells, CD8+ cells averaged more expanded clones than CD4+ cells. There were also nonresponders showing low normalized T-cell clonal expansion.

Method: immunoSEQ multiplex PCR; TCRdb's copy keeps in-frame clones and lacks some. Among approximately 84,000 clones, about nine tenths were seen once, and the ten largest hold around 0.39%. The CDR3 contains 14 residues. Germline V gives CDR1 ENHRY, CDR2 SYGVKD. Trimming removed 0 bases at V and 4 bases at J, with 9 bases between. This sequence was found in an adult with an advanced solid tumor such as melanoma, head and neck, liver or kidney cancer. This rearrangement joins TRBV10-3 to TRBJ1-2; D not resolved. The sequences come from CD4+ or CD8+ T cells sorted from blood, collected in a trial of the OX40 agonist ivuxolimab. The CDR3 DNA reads TGTGCCATCAGTGAGTCTGGCAGCTTCTATGGCTACACCTTC. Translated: CAISESGSFYGYTF.